Following are 6 T cell receptor beta chains from one sample sequenced in a study of T cells in Graves' hyperthyroidism and ophthalmopathy (dated by TCRdb to the late 2010s). The library was generated by multiplex PCR. The sample was run on an Illumina HiSeq 2000. Amplification of TCR beta CDR3 regions was carried out from RNA transcripts. The TCR CDR3 was subjected to a first round of RT-PCR using the HTBI primer set and the Qiagen OneStep RT-PCR kit. The raw public data were reprocessed by TCRdb itself: fastp quality trimming at Q25, MiXCR clonotype calling, in-frame beta chains only. Under each unique CDR3 protein, matching rows form one entry showing the most common genes and DNA. The sample table contains 550,000 to 700,000 distinct CDR3 sequences; only one count was recorded for over 12% of them. The ten largest make up around 4% of the sample. What was sequenced was blood. The receptors originated from a woman between 40 and 50 years old with Graves' ophthalmopathy.

This clonotype was counted many times. V gene TRBV7-8 combines with J gene TRBJ2-7, with TRBD2 matching over 8 bases. Germline V gene data show CDR1 as SGHVS and CDR2 as FQNEAQ. The ends lost 5 bases at V and 4 bases at J; junction bases unmatched: 10. CDR3 length: 15 residues. This CDR3 is CASSTDLAGGYEQYF. The CDR3 nucleotides are TGTGCCAGCAGCACGGACCTAGCGGGCGGTTACGAGCAGTACTTC.

The sample holds many counts of this clonotype. V is TRBV19 and J is TRBJ2-7; possibly TRBD2 for D (5 bases). Germline V gene lookup returns CDR1 LNHDA and CDR2 SQIVND (reference sequence). The V end lost 3 bases, the J end lost 6 bases, and 12 bases lay between the germline ends. CDR3 length equals 13 residues. The CDR3 is CASSIVPGGEQYF. The DNA for the CDR3 is TGTGCCAGTAGTATTGTTCCAGGAGGCGAGCAGTACTTC.

The J gene is TRBJ2-5, the V gene TRBV7-2; 7 bases align to TRBD2. There are 14 residues in the CDR3. Germline lookup yields CDR1 SGHTA and CDR2 FQGNSA. With 5 bases clipped from V and 5 bases from J, the junction kept 8 bases outside the gene matches. The CDR3 spells CASSQAGRFETQYF. The CDR3 bases are TGTGCCAGCAGCCAAGCCGGGAGGTTCGAGACCCAGTACTTC.

The V call is TRBV20-1, the J call TRBJ1-1; the match to TRBD1 covers 8 bases. The CDR3 loop spans 13 amino acids. Per the germline V gene, CDR1 is DFQATT and CDR2 is SNEGSKA (reference sequence). V trimming: 5 bases; J trimming: 5 bases; junction bases outside the gene matches: 7. CDR3 nucleotides: TGCAGTGCTCGTGCAGGGGGCGAGACTGAAGCTTTCTTT. Residues: CSARAGGETEAFF.

This clonotype has at least ten counts. The chain carries TRBV2 and TRBJ1-2; D might be TRBD1 (5 bases). The V gene lost 5 bases and the J gene lost 13 bases, with 14 bases spanning the gap. The germline V gene encodes CDR1 SNHLY and CDR2 FYNNEI. The CDR3 length is 11 residues. The CDR3 bases are TGTGCCAGCAGTCCTCGACAGCCAGGCACCTTC. This translates into CASSPRQPGTF. Supplemented by reference TRBV2 and TRBJ1-2, the full variable domain reads EPEVTQTPSHQVTQMGQEVILRCVPISNHLYFYWYRQILGQKVEFLVSFYNNEISEKSEIFDDQFSVERPDGSNFTLKIRSTKLEDSAMYFCASSPRQPGTFGSGTRLTVV.

The genes are TRBV6-1 and TRBJ2-5, with 12 bases that match TRBD2. Germline V gives CDR1 MNHNS, CDR2 SASEGT. The CDR3 loop spans 15 amino acids. The J segment lost 4 bases and the V segment lost 5 bases, leaving 5 bases of the junction unmatched. CDR3 in amino acids: CASSREGLAGETQYF. The CDR3 region has the DNA TGTGCCAGCAGTCGCGAGGGACTAGCGGGAGAGACCCAGTACTTC.